Listed here are 14 T cell receptor beta chains from one sample, sequenced in a study of shared clonotypes between healthy human individuals. Generated by immunoSEQ multiplex PCR, the TCRdb table keeps only in-frame clones and is missing some. Here the sample spans approximately 2,000,000 clones, just under 95% being singletons. Source material: naive CD4+ T cells from PBMCs. The subset is: CD45RA+ positively selected. The origin of the receptors is a man aged 18 to 29 in good health. Some clones in this sample may be carry-over from other donors' samples.

The CDR3 DNA reads as TGCGCCAGCAGCCAAGATGTAGGGGACATTCAGTTCTTC. Translation gives CASSQDVGDIQFF. The V and J genes are TRBV4-3 and TRBJ2-1, with D maybe TRBD1 (6 bases). Trimming shortened V by 0 bases and J by 13 bases, and 13 bases separated the two germline ends. The CDR3 extends over 13 amino acids. CDR1 and CDR2 (germline): LGHNA, YSLEER.

A single count supports this clone. Other DNA variants within this sample encode the same CDR3. This chain links TRBV5-1 with TRBJ2-3, with 8 bases aligning to TRBD2. V gave up 4 bases and J gave up 0 bases; unmatched junction bases: 7. CDR3 length equals 16 residues. The germline CDR1 and CDR2 sequences are SGHRS and YFSETQ. DNA of the CDR3: TGCGCCAGCAGCCCCCCCACTAGCGGAAGCACAGATACGCAGTATTTT. Amino acids: CASSPPTSGSTDTQYF. The full variable domain, rest sourced from reference TRBV5-1 and TRBJ2-3, is KAGVTQTPRYLIKTRGQQVTLSCSPISGHRSVSWYQQTPGQGLQFLFEYFSETQRNKGNFPGRFSGRQFSNSRSEMNVSTLELGDSALYLCASSPPTSGSTDTQYFGPGTRLTVL.

This chain connects TRBV28 to TRBJ2-2, with 8 bases that match TRBD2. CDR3 size: 16 residues. V dropped 8 bases and J dropped 7; count of bases not matched to a gene: 15. The germline V gene encodes CDR1 MDHEN and CDR2 SYDVKM. The CDR3 region is CASRAGGPGHFGELFF. The CDR3, as DNA: TGTGCCAGCCGCGCGGGGGGCCCCGGGCATTTCGGGGAGCTGTTTTTT.

This clone appeared a few times. The chain combines TRBV20-1 with TRBJ2-1; D is undetermined. V was cut by 4 bases and J by 6 bases, with 7 bases left in between. This CDR3 region has 11 residues. CDR1 DFQATT and CDR2 SNEGSKA come from the germline V gene (reference sequence). The CDR3 DNA follows: TGCAGTGCTAACGGATTCAATGAGCAGTTCTTC. Encoded protein: CSANGFNEQFF.

This clone has only one observation. The chain employs TRBV21-1 and TRBJ2-2; the D segment call TRBD2 is taken from the table without a DNA check. TRBV21-1 is a pseudogene. CDR3 length equals 15 residues. CDR3 region: CAGTSGRTNTGELFF. The DNA for the CDR3 is TGTGCCGGGACTAGCGGGAGGACGAACACCGGGGAGCTGTTTTTT.

In the case of this clone: Distinct nucleotide sequences in the sample also encode this CDR3. The chain joins TRBV6-1 to TRBJ1-1; D unresolved. Germline CDR1 reads MNHNS; CDR2 reads SASEGT. Trimming cost V 7 bases and J 0 bases, with 3 bases left between them. The CDR3 totals 11 residues. Written as DNA, the CDR3 is TGTGCCAGCAAGATGAACACTGAAGCTTTCTTT. Encoded protein: CASKMNTEAFF.

This chain uses TRBV6-1 with TRBJ1-3; D unresolved. The CDR3 extends over 15 amino acids. The germline V gene encodes CDR1 MNHNS and CDR2 SASEGT. V was clipped by 4 bases and J by 4 bases, with 14 bases between them. In DNA form, the CDR3 reads TGTGCCAGCAGTGCCGGACCGTACGGGGGAAACACCATATATTTT. Translation gives CASSAGPYGGNTIYF.

The chain joins TRBV25-1 to TRBJ1-2; TRBD1 might be the D (6 bases). The V gene's germline CDR1 is MGHDK and CDR2 SYGVNS. There are 16 residues in the CDR3. The ends were cut back, 6 bases at V and 5 bases at J, with 22 bases in the middle. The CDR3 sequence is CASSRIGGRRSYGYTF. The DNA for the CDR3 is TGTGCCAGCAGCAGAATAGGGGGGCGGCGGTCGTATGGCTACACCTTC.

The chain uses TRBV5-1 and TRBJ1-2; the D gene is possibly TRBD1 (6 bases). Germline-derived CDR1 and CDR2 are SGHRS and YFSETQ. The V end was cut by 3 bases, the J end by 7 bases, with 22 bases between. The CDR3 runs to 16 residues. The CDR3 loop reads CASSSINRDGGIGYTF. CDR3 sequence (DNA): TGCGCCAGCAGCTCGATCAACCGGGACGGGGGCATTGGCTACACCTTC.

V usage is TRBV7-2 and J usage is TRBJ1-5, with D tentatively TRBD1 (5 bases). Germline V gene sequence: CDR1 SGHTA, CDR2 FQGNSA. V was shortened by 3 bases and J by 7 bases, with 10 bases between the two germline ends. CDR3 length: 13 amino acids. CDR3 nucleotides: TGTGCCAGCAGCTTTGGGGCGTCACAGCCCCAGCATTTT. Residues: CASSFGASQPQHF.

This chain's CDR3 is CATRGSSGRGDEQYF. CDR3 nucleotides: TGTGCCACGCGGGGGTCTAGCGGGAGGGGTGACGAGCAGTACTTC. The chain is built from TRBV6-5 and TRBJ2-7; TRBD2 agrees at 12 bases. This CDR3 spans 15 amino acids. V shed 10 bases and J 5 bases; nucleotides not matched to a gene: 12. Looked up from germline, CDR1 is MNHEY and CDR2 is SVGAGI.

The chain is built from TRBV2 and TRBJ2-7, with D perhaps given as TRBD1 or TRBD2 (6 bases each). This CDR3 has 13 residues. CDR1 is SNHLY and CDR2 is FYNNEI in the germline V gene. The V and J ends lost 8 bases and 2 bases respectively, with 13 bases between them. CDR3 sequence: CASRGTPAYEQYF. CDR3 coding DNA: TGTGCCAGCCGCGGGACACCAGCCTACGAGCAGTACTTC.

About this clone: Within the sample, other DNA sequences also encode this same CDR3. The genes are TRBV18 and TRBJ2-7; 14 positions match TRBD2. CDR3 length equals 16 residues. Germline CDR1 reads KGHSH; CDR2 reads LQKENI. V lost 3 bases to trimming and J lost 2 bases; unmatched junction nucleotides: 3. The CDR3 sequence: CASSPPGLAGAYEQYF. In nucleotides, the CDR3 is TGTGCCAGCTCACCCCCGGGACTAGCGGGGGCCTACGAGCAGTACTTC.

The chain carries TRBV6-7 and TRBJ2-5; D is unclear. TRBV6-7 is flagged as an ORF with uncertain function. V dropped 4 bases and J dropped 1 base, with 10 bases sitting between them. The CDR3 is 14 amino acids. Here the CDR3 reads CASSFPRSQETQYF. The CDR3 DNA reads as TGTGCCAGCAGTTTCCCACGGAGCCAAGAGACCCAGTACTTC.